A single sample gave rise to the 9 T cell receptor beta chains below, sequenced in a study of breast tumors, draining lymph nodes, adjacent tissues. One entry per CDR3 protein, called by TCRdb with MiXCR from the multiplex PCR reads. Of around 250,000 distinct CDR3 sequences in the sample, around 34% were seen once. Axillary draining lymph nodes of breast cancer patients supplied the node samples. Sample: axillary lymph node tissue. Every receptor here comes from a female donor with breast cancer. Some clones in this sample may be carry-over from other donors' samples.

Concerning this clonotype: Since a much larger clone is just one base distant, this may be a read error. The chain carries TRBV20-1 and TRBJ2-6, with D tentatively TRBD1 or TRBD2 (6 bases each). Germline values: CDR1 DFQATT, CDR2 SNEGSKA (reference sequence). The CDR3 totals 13 residues. The CDR3 bases are TGCAGTGCCCGGGGGCTGGGGGCCAACGCCCTGACTTTC. Amino acid sequence: CSARGLGANALTF.

V is TRBV15 and J is TRBJ1-3; no reliable D call. The germline gives CDR1 LNHNV, CDR2 YYDKDF (reference sequence). This CDR3 comprises 15 residues. V was pared by 0 bases and J by 8 bases, with 14 bases between. CDR3 sequence: CATSRDRGYGYTIYF. The CDR3, as DNA: TGTGCCACCAGCAGAGATCGCGGCTATGGCTACACCATATATTTT.

There are many counts of this clonotype. The chain carries TRBV2 and TRBJ1-5; weak D call: TRBD1 (6 bases). The germline V gene has CDR1 SNHLY and CDR2 FYNNEI. The CDR3 length is 14 residues. Trimming took 6 bases from V and 5 from J, leaving 14 bases between them. The CDR3 sequence: CASRAGVRDQPQHF. CDR3 sequence (DNA): TGTGCCAGCAGGGCAGGGGTTCGGGATCAGCCCCAGCATTTT. Based on the CDR3 plus reference TRBV2 and TRBJ1-5, the full variable domain is EPEVTQTPSHQVTQMGQEVILRCVPISNHLYFYWYRQILGQKVEFLVSFYNNEISEKSEIFDDQFSVERPDGSNFTLKIRSTKLEDSAMYFCASRAGVRDQPQHFGDGTRLSIL.

Points on this clonotype: At one boundary the junction diverges from the germline segment, which might be a read error. The chain couples TRBV7-7 to TRBJ2-5; 15 bases agree with TRBD2. Germline loops: CDR1 SSHAT, CDR2 FNYEAQ (reference sequence). This CDR3 region has 15 residues. This chain's CDR3 is CASSKGLAGGEAQSF. Written as DNA, the CDR3 is TGTGCTAGCAGCAAGGGACTAGCGGGAGGAGAGGCCCAGTCCTTC. Full variable domain (outside the CDR3, taken from reference TRBV7-7 and TRBJ2-5): GAGVSQSPRYKVTKRGQDVTLRCDPISSHATLYWYQQALGQGPEFLTYFNYEAQPDKSGLPSDRFSAERPEGSISTLTIQRTEQRDSAMYRCASSKGLAGGEAQSFGPGTRLLVL.

At least ten counts were recorded for this clonotype. The chain carries TRBV11-1 and TRBJ2-3, with 10 bases fitting TRBD2. CDR3 length equals 16 residues. With 1 base clipped from V and 2 bases from J, the junction kept 3 bases outside the gene matches. CDR1 is SGHAT, CDR2 FQDESV, per germline (reference sequence). This CDR3 is CASSLELAGPTDTQYF. CDR3 DNA sequence: TGTGCCAGCAGCTTAGAACTAGCGGGGCCCACAGATACGCAGTATTTT.

This clonotype was seen repeatedly, ten times or more. The rearrangement uses TRBV2 and TRBJ2-6; no clear D gene. This CDR3 contains 15 residues. The V gene lost 3 bases and the J gene lost 0 bases, with 6 bases spanning the gap. Germline values: CDR1 SNHLY, CDR2 FYNNEI. The CDR3 sequence is CASSDPFSGANVLTF. The CDR3 DNA reads TGTGCCAGCAGTGACCCTTTCTCTGGGGCCAACGTCCTGACTTTC. The entire variable domain, with the rest obtained from reference TRBV2 and TRBJ2-6, is as follows: EPEVTQTPSHQVTQMGQEVILRCVPISNHLYFYWYRQILGQKVEFLVSFYNNEISEKSEIFDDQFSVERPDGSNFTLKIRSTKLEDSAMYFCASSDPFSGANVLTFGAGSRLTVL.

The chain is built from TRBV9 and TRBJ2-1; the match to TRBD1 covers 10 bases. With V trimmed by 3 bases and J by 10 bases, 10 bases remained unmatched. The CDR3 has 15 residues. Looked up from germline, CDR1 is SGDLS and CDR2 is YYNGEE. CDR3 amino acids: CASSAGTGEYREQFF. CDR3 coding DNA: TGTGCCAGCAGCGCAGGGACAGGGGAGTATAGGGAGCAGTTCTTC.

This clonotype was seen repeatedly, ten times or more. This chain uses TRBV7-9 with TRBJ2-5; tentative D call: TRBD2 (5 bases). Looked up from germline, CDR1 is SEHNR and CDR2 is FQNEAQ (reference sequence). V lost 4 bases to trimming and J lost 1 base, with 7 bases between them. This CDR3 contains 13 residues. CDR3 sequence reads: CASSSSLQETQYF. The CDR3 DNA reads as TGTGCCAGCAGCTCTAGCCTCCAAGAGACCCAGTACTTC. Drawing the rest from reference TRBV7-9 and TRBJ2-5, the complete variable domain is DTGVSQNPRHKITKRGQNVTFRCDPISEHNRLYWYRQTLGQGPEFLTYFQNEAQLEKSRLLSDRFSAERPKGSFSTLEIQRTEQGDSAMYLCASSSSLQETQYFGPGTRLLVL.

Notes on this clonotype: At one end the junction does not follow the germline gene, possibly because of a read error. The chain employs TRBV7-2 and TRBJ2-5, with 9 bases fitting TRBD2. This CDR3 region has 15 residues. Germline V gene lookup returns CDR1 SGHTA and CDR2 FQGNSA. DNA for the CDR3: TGTGCCAGCAGCTTAGTAGCGGGGGCCACAGATACGCAGCACTTC. The encoded protein is CASSLVAGATDTQHF.